The sample holds many counts of the clone carrying this T cell receptor (beta chain). The junction departs from the called germline gene at one end, perhaps through a read error. MiXCR was run by TCRdb on the RT-PCR reads, yielding one entry per CDR3 protein. The sample records more than 600,000 distinct CDR3 sequences, around 14% being singletons. CDR1 SSHAT and CDR2 FNYEAQ come from the germline V gene (reference sequence). CDR3 length: 13 amino acids. This chain links TRBV7-7 with TRBJ2-7; possibly TRBD1 or TRBD2 for D (5 bases each). Material: memory CD4+ T cells from blood. The sequence derives from a female donor in good health, serving as a healthy control. DNA for the CDR3: TGTGCTAGCAGCCAGGGACGGTTCTACGAGCAGTACTTC. It translates to CASSQGRFYEQYF.